These T cell receptor beta chains were read from a single sample in a study of patients and donors after allogeneic stem cell transplantation. TCRdb used MiXCR to reprocess the RT-PCR reads, holding one entry per CDR3 protein. The sample lists about 110,000 distinct CDR3 sequences; around 36% were seen once. Material: blood, either unsorted or a sorted T cell fraction (not recorded which). These receptor sequences come from a human donor who was either an allogeneic HSCT recipient or a stem cell or donor lymphocyte infusion donor (not recorded which). It is not recorded whose cells these are; they may come from a transplant donor. Each CDR3 is given with its conserved first and last residue. Each record gives: D gene, J gene, clone size, V gene, CDR3 DNA, CDR3 protein. A D gene is named only where the DNA matches it firmly. Some rows mark clone size as missing; the rest say once, few, many or name a class of expanded clone.

D: NA; J: TRBJ1-1; size: few; V: TRBV7-9; DNA: TGTGCCAGCAGCTCCGCCGATGTTCGCGCCCCTACTGAAGCTTTCTTT; CDR3: CASSSADVRAPTEAFF
D: NA; J: TRBJ1-5; size: NA; V: TRBV12-3/TRBV12-4; DNA: TGTGCCAGCAGTTCCAAGCACAGCGTGGGCAATCAGCCCCAGCATTTT; CDR3: CASSSKHSVGNQPQHF
D: TRBD2; J: TRBJ2-3; size: few; V: TRBV4-3; DNA: TGCGCCAGCAGCCAAGAGCCGGGAGGGACAGATACGCAGTATTTT; CDR3: CASSQEPGGTDTQYF
D: NA; J: TRBJ1-2; size: NA; V: TRBV12-3/TRBV12-4; DNA: TGTGCCAGCAGTTTAGAAGGGCATTATGGCTACACCTTC; CDR3: CASSLEGHYGYTF
D: NA; J: TRBJ2-7; size: few; V: TRBV20-1; DNA: TGCAGTGCTACTCCTCAGGCAGCCCCGAAGGAGTACTTC; CDR3: CSATPQAAPKEYF
D: NA; J: TRBJ2-1; size: few; V: TRBV7-2; DNA: TGTGCCAGCAGCCCAACCCCTGGGTTCCATGAGCAGTTCTTC; CDR3: CASSPTPGFHEQFF
D: NA; J: TRBJ1-6; size: few; V: TRBV6-5; DNA: TGTGCCAGCAGTTACTCGGGCCCCATCTCACCCCTCCACTTT; CDR3: CASSYSGPISPLHF
D: NA; J: TRBJ2-3; size: once; V: TRBV24-1; DNA: TGTGCCACCAGTGTAACGGGAAGCACAGATACGCAGTATTTT; CDR3: CATSVTGSTDTQYF
D: NA; J: TRBJ2-1; size: NA; V: TRBV7-8; DNA: TGTGCCACCATGGAACGGGAACACTCCTACAATGAGCAGTTCTTC; CDR3: CATMEREHSYNEQFF
D: NA; J: TRBJ1-2; size: NA; V: TRBV7-2; DNA: TGTGCCAGCAGCTCTAACAGATATGGCTACACCTTC; CDR3: CASSSNRYGYTF
D: NA; J: TRBJ1-1; size: few; V: TRBV10-3; DNA: TGTGCCATCAGTGACTATCGTGGGGGGCCCTACACTGAAGCTTTCTTT; CDR3: CAISDYRGGPYTEAFF
D: TRBD1; J: TRBJ2-5; size: few; V: TRBV3-1; DNA: TGTGCCAGCAGCCAAGATAAGGGGGCAAAGACCCAGTACTTC; CDR3: CASSQDKGAKTQYF
D: TRBD2; J: TRBJ2-1; size: once; V: TRBV7-9; DNA: TGTGCCAGCAGCTTAGTAACTAGCGGGCCCAATGAGCAGTTCTTC; CDR3: CASSLVTSGPNEQFF
D: NA; J: TRBJ2-2; size: NA; V: TRBV5-1; DNA: TGCGCCAGCAGCTTGGACCCCTCGAACACCGGGGAGCTGTTTTTT; CDR3: CASSLDPSNTGELFF
D: TRBD2; J: TRBJ2-5; size: NA; V: TRBV7-2; DNA: TGTGCCAGCAGCCCTAGCGGGAGTGGAGAGACCCAGTACTTC; CDR3: CASSPSGSGETQYF
D: NA; J: TRBJ1-3; size: few; V: TRBV18; DNA: TGTGCCAGCTCACCAAAACTCGCTGACTCTGGAAACACCATATATTTT; CDR3: CASSPKLADSGNTIYF
D: NA; J: TRBJ1-5; size: NA; V: TRBV19; DNA: TGTGCCAGTAGTAACCGGGACACCATAGGGCAGCCCCAGCATTTT; CDR3: CASSNRDTIGQPQHF
D: NA; J: TRBJ2-1; size: few; V: TRBV28; DNA: TGTGCCAGCAACGGCGGCCCCAGTGAGCAGTTCTTC; CDR3: CASNGGPSEQFF
D: NA; J: TRBJ2-1; size: NA; V: TRBV20-1; DNA: TGCAGTGCCCCGAGGACAGTCAATGAGCAGTTCTTC; CDR3: CSAPRTVNEQFF
D: NA; J: TRBJ2-3; size: once; V: TRBV29-1; DNA: TGCAGCGTTGATGGTCCTGCGGAAGATACGCAGTATTTT; CDR3: CSVDGPAEDTQYF
D: NA; J: TRBJ1-1; size: few; V: TRBV4-3; DNA: TGCGCCAGCAGCCACGGGACTGAAGCTTTCTTT; CDR3: CASSHGTEAFF
D: TRBD1; J: TRBJ1-2; size: NA; V: TRBV29-1; DNA: TGCAGCGTTGTAAGGGGACAGGGGGCTGGCTACACCTTC; CDR3: CSVVRGQGAGYTF
D: NA; J: TRBJ2-1; size: NA; V: TRBV7-2; DNA: TGTGCCAGCAGCTTAGCCGGGGAGCAGTTCTTC; CDR3: CASSLAGEQFF
D: NA; J: TRBJ2-3; size: few; V: TRBV12-3/TRBV12-4; DNA: TGTGCCAGCAGTTTTTGGCAGATTAGCACAGATACGCAGTATTTT; CDR3: CASSFWQISTDTQYF
D: NA; J: TRBJ2-1; size: few; V: TRBV27; DNA: TGTGCCAGCAGTTTTCACCGGTCGGCTGGTGGTGAGCAGTTCTTC; CDR3: CASSFHRSAGGEQFF
D: NA; J: TRBJ2-1; size: NA; V: TRBV24-1; DNA: TGTGCCACCAGTGATTACGGACAGCAGCAGTTCTTC; CDR3: CATSDYGQQQFF
D: NA; J: TRBJ1-4; size: NA; V: TRBV7-9; DNA: TGTGCCAGCAGCTTAGCCGAGGGAATGGAACTGTTTTTT; CDR3: CASSLAEGMELFF
D: TRBD1; J: TRBJ2-1; size: NA; V: TRBV9; DNA: TGTGCCAGCAGCGGACAGGGTGGGCCCTACAATGAGCAGTTCTTC; CDR3: CASSGQGGPYNEQFF
D: NA; J: TRBJ2-7; size: NA; V: TRBV3-1; DNA: TGTGCCAGCAGCCACCGTGGGGACTACGAGCAGTACTTC; CDR3: CASSHRGDYEQYF